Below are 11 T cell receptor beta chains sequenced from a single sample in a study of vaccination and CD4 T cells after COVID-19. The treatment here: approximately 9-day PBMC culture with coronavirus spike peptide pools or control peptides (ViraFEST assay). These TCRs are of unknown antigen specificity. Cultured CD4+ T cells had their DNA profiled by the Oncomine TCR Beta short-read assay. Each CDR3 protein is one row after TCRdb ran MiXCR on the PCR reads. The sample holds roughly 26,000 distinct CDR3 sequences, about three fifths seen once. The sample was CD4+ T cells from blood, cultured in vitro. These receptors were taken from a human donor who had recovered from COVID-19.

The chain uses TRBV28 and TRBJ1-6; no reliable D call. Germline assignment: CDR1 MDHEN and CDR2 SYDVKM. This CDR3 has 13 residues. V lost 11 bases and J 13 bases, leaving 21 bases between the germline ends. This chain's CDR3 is CAGRRPPNFPLHF. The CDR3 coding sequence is TGTGCCGGACGCAGGCCGCCTAATTTTCCCCTCCACTTT.

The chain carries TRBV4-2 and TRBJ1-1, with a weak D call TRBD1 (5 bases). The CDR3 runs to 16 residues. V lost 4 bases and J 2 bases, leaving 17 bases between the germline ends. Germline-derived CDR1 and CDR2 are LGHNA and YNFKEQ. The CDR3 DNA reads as TGTGCCAGCAGCCGCGGACCCCGACGGGGCAACACTGAAGCTTTCTTT. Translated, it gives CASSRGPRRGNTEAFF.

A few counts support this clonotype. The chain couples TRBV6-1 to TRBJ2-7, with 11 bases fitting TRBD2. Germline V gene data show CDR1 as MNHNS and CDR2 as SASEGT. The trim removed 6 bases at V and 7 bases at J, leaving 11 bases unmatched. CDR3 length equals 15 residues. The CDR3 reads CASRVAGGPISEQYF. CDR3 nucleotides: TGTGCCAGCAGGGTAGCGGGAGGGCCCATCTCAGAGCAGTACTTC.

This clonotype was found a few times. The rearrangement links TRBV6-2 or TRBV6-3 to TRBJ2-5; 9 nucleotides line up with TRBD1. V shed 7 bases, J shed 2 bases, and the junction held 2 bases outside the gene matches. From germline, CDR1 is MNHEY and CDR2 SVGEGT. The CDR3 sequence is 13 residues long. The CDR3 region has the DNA TGTGCCAGCAAACAGGGGGCTCAAGAGACCCAGTACTTC. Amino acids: CASKQGAQETQYF.

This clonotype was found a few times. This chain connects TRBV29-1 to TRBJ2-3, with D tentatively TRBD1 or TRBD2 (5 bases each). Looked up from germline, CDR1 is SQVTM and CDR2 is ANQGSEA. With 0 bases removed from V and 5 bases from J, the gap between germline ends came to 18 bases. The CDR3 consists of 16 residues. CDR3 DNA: TGCAGCGTTGAAGAGAACCGGAGGAGAAGGGGAGATACGCAGTATTTT. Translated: CSVEENRRRRGDTQYF.

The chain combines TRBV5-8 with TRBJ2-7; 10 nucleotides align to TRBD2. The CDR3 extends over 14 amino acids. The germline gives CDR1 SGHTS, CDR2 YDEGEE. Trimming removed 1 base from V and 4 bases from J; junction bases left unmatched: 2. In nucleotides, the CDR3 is TGTGCCAGCAGCTTGCTAGCGGGAGAATACGAGCAGTACTTC. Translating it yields CASSLLAGEYEQYF.

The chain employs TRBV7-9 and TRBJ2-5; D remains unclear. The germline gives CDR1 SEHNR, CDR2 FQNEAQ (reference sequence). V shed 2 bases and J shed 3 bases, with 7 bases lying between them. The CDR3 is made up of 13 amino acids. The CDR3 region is CASSLYSKETQYF. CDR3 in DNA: TGTGCCAGCAGCTTATATAGCAAAGAGACCCAGTACTTC.

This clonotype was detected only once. The CDR3 loop is CASSLSRTTYDTEAFF. The CDR3 bases are TGTGCCAGCAGCTTAAGCCGGACGACGTATGACACTGAAGCTTTCTTT. The chain joins TRBV11-2 to TRBJ1-1; D call uncertain. V lost 2 bases and J lost 3, with 16 bases in between. CDR1 is SGHAT, CDR2 FQNNGV, per germline. The CDR3 contains 16 residues.

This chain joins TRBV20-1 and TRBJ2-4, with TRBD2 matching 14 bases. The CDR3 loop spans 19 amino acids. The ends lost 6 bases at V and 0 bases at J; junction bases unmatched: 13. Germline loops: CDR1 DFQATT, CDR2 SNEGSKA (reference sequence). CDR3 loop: CSATSPGTSGSVAKNIQYF. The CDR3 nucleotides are TGCAGTGCCACCTCCCCCGGGACTAGCGGGAGTGTAGCCAAAAACATTCAGTACTTC.

CDR3: CASSLGAGSPSNEQFF. In DNA form, the CDR3 reads TGTGCCAGCAGCTTAGGTGCGGGCTCCCCTTCCAATGAGCAGTTCTTC. The genes are TRBV7-2 and TRBJ2-1, with TRBD2 as a possible D gene (5 bases). The CDR3 sequence is 16 residues long. V lost 1 base to trimming and J lost 6 bases, with 16 bases between them. The germline CDR1 and CDR2 sequences are SGHTA and FQGNSA.

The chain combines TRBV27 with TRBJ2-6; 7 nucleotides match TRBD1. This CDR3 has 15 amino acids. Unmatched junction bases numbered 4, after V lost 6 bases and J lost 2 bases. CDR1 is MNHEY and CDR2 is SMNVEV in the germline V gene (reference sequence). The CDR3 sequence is CASSSGGTGANVLTF. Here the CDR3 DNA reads TGTGCCAGCAGCTCAGGGGGAACTGGGGCCAACGTCCTGACTTTC.